These T cell receptor beta chains were read from a single sample in a study of beta chain features in type 1 diabetes. Method: immunoSEQ multiplex PCR; TCRdb's copy keeps in-frame clones and lacks some. The sample lists some 270,000 clones, roughly a tenth seen once, with around 0.017% in the top ten. Sequenced material: naive CD4+ T cells from blood. These receptors were taken from a man aged 30-40 years with type 1 diabetes. The CDR3 runs from the conserved cysteine through the conserved F or W. A D gene is named only where the DNA matches it firmly. Clone size is not always given. Where it is, it says once, few, many or a class for expanded clones.

clone_size j_call v_call d_call cdr3_aa cdr3_nt
few TRBJ2-1 TRBV10-3 TRBD2 CAINSGAGDEQFF TGTGCCATCAATAGCGGGGCGGGGGATGAGCAGTTCTTC
NA TRBJ1-1 TRBV6-5 NA CASSFAGMNTEAFF TGTGCCAGCAGTTTCGCAGGGATGAACACTGAAGCTTTCTTT
NA TRBJ1-6 TRBV28 NA CASSSTSGWSPLHF TGTGCCAGCAGTTCAACTTCTGGTTGGTCACCCCTCCACTTT
few TRBJ2-5 TRBV28 NA CASSLLGSMETQYF TGTGCCAGCAGTTTATTGGGTAGCATGGAGACCCAGTACTTC
NA TRBJ2-2 TRBV19 TRBD1 CASSIGGQIITGELFF TGTGCCAGTAGTATTGGGGGACAGATAATTACCGGGGAGCTGTTTTTT
NA TRBJ2-3 TRBV9 NA CASSVSTTYTQYF TGTGCCAGCAGCGTCTCCACAACCTATACGCAGTATTTT
NA TRBJ2-7 TRBV6-5 TRBD2 CASSLGGTREYEQYF TGTGCCAGCAGCCTGGGAGGGACCCGGGAATACGAGCAGTACTTC
NA TRBJ2-7 TRBV11-2 TRBD1 CASSLHRGHEQYF TGTGCCAGCAGCTTACACAGGGGTCACGAGCAGTACTTC
NA TRBJ2-7 TRBV30 NA CAWSVTGGGGYF TGTGCCTGGAGTGTTACAGGGGGGGGAGGGTACTTC
few TRBJ1-2 TRBV11-2 NA CASSLAPAGGNGYTF TGTGCCAGCAGCTTAGCCCCGGCCGGGGGAAACGGCTACACCTTC
few TRBJ1-5 TRBV18 TRBD1 CASSGDRSNQPQHF TGTGCCAGCTCCGGGGACAGGAGCAATCAGCCCCAGCATTTT
NA TRBJ2-7 TRBV2 TRBD2 CASSGLAGGSYEQYF TGTGCCAGCAGTGGACTAGCGGGGGGCTCCTACGAGCAGTACTTC
NA TRBJ1-2 TRBV4-3 NA CASSQEGEGYGYTF TGCGCCAGCAGCCAAGAAGGGGAAGGCTATGGCTACACCTTC